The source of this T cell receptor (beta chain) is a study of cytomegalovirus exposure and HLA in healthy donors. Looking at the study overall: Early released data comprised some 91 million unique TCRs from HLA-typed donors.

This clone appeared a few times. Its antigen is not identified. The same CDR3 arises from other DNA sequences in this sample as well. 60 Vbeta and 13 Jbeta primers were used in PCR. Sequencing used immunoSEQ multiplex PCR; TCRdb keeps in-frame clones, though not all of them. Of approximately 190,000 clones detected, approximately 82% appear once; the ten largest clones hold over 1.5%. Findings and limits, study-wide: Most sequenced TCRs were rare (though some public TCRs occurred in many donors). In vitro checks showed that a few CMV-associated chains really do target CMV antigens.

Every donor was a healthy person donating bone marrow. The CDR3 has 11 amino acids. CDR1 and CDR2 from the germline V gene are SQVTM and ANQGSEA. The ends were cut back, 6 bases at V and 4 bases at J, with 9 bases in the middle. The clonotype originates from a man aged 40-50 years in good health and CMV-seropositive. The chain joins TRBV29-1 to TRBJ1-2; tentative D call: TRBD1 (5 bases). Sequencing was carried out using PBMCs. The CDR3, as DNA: TGCAGCGTGGGGCAGGGCTATGGCTACACCTTC. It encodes CSVGQGYGYTF.